The next 5 T cell receptor beta chains were all read from a single sample in a study of blood T cell repertoires in COVID-19. Produced via immunoSEQ multiplex PCR; TCRdb's table is partial and in-frame only. Among about 250,000 clones, about 87% were seen once, and the ten largest hold around 3%. The sample taken for sequencing was PBMCs or T cells enriched from blood (not recorded which). The source of these receptors is a woman in her fifties or sixties who had recovered from COVID-19.

The J gene is TRBJ2-1, the V gene TRBV6-5, with 7 bases fitting TRBD2. After removal of 3 bases from V and 4 bases from J, the junction contained 6 bases not matched to a gene. The CDR3 is 15 residues long. From germline, CDR1 is MNHEY and CDR2 SVGAGI. The CDR3 DNA reads TGTGCCAGCAGTTATGGACTAGTTGCGTACAATGAGCAGTTCTTC. Protein sequence: CASSYGLVAYNEQFF.

Here the CDR3 reads CASSDRTFAGETQYF. The CDR3 DNA is TGTGCCAGTAGCGACAGGACATTCGCGGGAGAGACCCAGTACTTC. This sequence joins TRBV19 and TRBJ2-5, with D tentatively TRBD1 (6 bases). V was pared by 6 bases and J by 4 bases, with 18 bases between. CDR1 LNHDA and CDR2 SQIVND come from the germline V gene (reference sequence). The CDR3 runs 15 residues.

The gene calls are TRBV29-1 and TRBJ2-1; 8 nucleotides match TRBD2. Germline CDR1 reads SQVTM; CDR2 reads ANQGSEA. Trimming removed 5 bases from V and 6 bases from J; junction bases left unmatched: 9. The CDR3 sequence is 14 residues long. The DNA for the CDR3 is TGCAGCGTTCCAGCCCTCGGGGGGGTCAATGAGCAGTTCTTC. As protein: CSVPALGGVNEQFF.

J is TRBJ2-2 and V is TRBV28; D unclear. The germline V and J ends were trimmed by 6 bases and 7 bases, with 18 bases remaining between them. Germline V lookup: CDR1 MDHEN, CDR2 SYDVKM. CDR3 size: 15 residues. The CDR3 reads CASRLGGADGGELFF. CDR3 bases: TGTGCCAGCAGACTTGGTGGTGCCGATGGCGGGGAGCTGTTTTTT.

This chain connects TRBV14 to TRBJ2-7; 10 bases map to TRBD2. V shed 4 bases and J 1 base; nucleotides not matched to a gene: 4. This CDR3 is built from 15 residues. CDR1 and CDR2 (germline): SGHDN, FVKESK. The CDR3 DNA reads TGTGCCAGCAGCCCGGGACTAGCGCCATCCTACGAGCAGTACTTC. Its protein is CASSPGLAPSYEQYF.